The 2 T cell receptor beta chains reported below all come from one sample, sequenced in a study of cytomegalovirus exposure and HLA in healthy donors. Clones were sequenced by immunoSEQ multiplex PCR, and TCRdb holds only the in-frame ones, with some missing. The sample includes around 300,000 clones, roughly 87% of them seen just once. Source material: PBMCs. Source of these receptors: a woman aged 25 to 39 in good health and CMV-seropositive.

The chain is built from TRBV7-2 and TRBJ2-3; TRBD2 matches at 13 bases. J was trimmed by 0 bases and V by 4 bases; bases with no gene match: 7. This CDR3 has 18 residues. Germline lookup yields CDR1 SGHTA and CDR2 FQGNSA. CDR3 sequence (DNA): TGTGCCAGCAGCTCTCCGGGACTAGCGGGGCCTAGCACAGATACGCAGTATTTT. It is translated as CASSSPGLAGPSTDTQYF.

The chain uses TRBV6-1 and TRBJ2-6; D is uncertain. V dropped 3 bases and J dropped 0 bases, with 3 bases sitting between them. The germline CDR1 and CDR2 sequences are MNHNS and SASEGT. This CDR3 has 14 residues. CDR3 nucleotide sequence: TGTGCCAGCAGTGACAACTCTGGGGCCAACGTCCTGACTTTC. Its protein is CASSDNSGANVLTF.